This T cell receptor beta chain came from a study of CD8 T cells in ankylosing spondylitis. TCRdb analysed the 5' RACE reads with MiXCR anew, one entry per CDR3 protein. The sample contains just under 550,000 distinct CDR3 sequences, approximately 11% of which appear only once. Concerning this clonotype itself: Its antigen is undetermined.

The V gene end was trimmed by 2 bases and the J gene end by 0 bases; junction bases not matched to a gene: 8. The germline V gene has CDR1 ENHRY and CDR2 SYGVKD. The CDR3 extends over 17 amino acids. Study conclusions and caveats: Within matched ankylosing spondylitis synovial fluid, disease-linked clones were reportedly significantly enriched. A TCR beta motif made of about 8 highly homologous variants seemed typical of ankylosing spondylitis blood. Clones linked to disease, bearing a CD8+ phenotype, were relatively rare in peripheral blood.

The chain has TRBV10-3 and TRBJ2-7; 9 bases agree with TRBD2. Specimen: blood, either unsorted or a sorted T cell fraction (not recorded which). This sequence was found in a male donor with ankylosing spondylitis. This CDR3 reads CAISEGGAGGTSYEQYF. The DNA for the CDR3 is TGTGCCATCAGTGAGGGGGGAGCGGGAGGCACCTCCTACGAGCAGTACTTC.